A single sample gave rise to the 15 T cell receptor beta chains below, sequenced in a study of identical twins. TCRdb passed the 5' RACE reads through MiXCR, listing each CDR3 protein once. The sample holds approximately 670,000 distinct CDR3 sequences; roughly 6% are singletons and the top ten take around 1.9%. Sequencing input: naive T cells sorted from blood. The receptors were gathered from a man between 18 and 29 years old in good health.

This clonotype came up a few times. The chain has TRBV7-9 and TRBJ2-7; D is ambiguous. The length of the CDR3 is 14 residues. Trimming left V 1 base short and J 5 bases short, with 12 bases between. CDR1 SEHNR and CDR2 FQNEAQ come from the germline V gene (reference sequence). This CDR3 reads CASSLVNSPHEQYF. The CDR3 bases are TGTGCCAGCAGCTTAGTAAACAGTCCCCACGAGCAGTACTTC.

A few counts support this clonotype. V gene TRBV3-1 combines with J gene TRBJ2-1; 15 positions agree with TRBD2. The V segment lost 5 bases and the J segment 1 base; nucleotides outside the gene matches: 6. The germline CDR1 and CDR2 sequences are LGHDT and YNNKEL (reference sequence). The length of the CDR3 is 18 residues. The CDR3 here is CASSSGLAGGTSYNEQFF. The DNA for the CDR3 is TGTGCCAGCAGCTCGGGACTAGCGGGGGGAACTTCCTACAATGAGCAGTTCTTC.

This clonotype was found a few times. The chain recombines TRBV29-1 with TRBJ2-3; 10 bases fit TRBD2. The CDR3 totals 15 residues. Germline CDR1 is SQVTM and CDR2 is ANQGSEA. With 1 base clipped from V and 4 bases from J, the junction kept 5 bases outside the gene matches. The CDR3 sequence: CSVEGLAGVPDTQYF. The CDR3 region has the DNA TGCAGCGTTGAAGGGCTAGCGGGAGTTCCAGATACGCAGTATTTT.

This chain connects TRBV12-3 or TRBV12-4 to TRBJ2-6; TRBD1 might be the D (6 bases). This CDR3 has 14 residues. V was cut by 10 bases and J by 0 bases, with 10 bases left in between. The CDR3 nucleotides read TGTGCCATAAAGGGGGACTCTGGGGCCAACGTCCTGACTTTC. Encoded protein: CAIKGDSGANVLTF.

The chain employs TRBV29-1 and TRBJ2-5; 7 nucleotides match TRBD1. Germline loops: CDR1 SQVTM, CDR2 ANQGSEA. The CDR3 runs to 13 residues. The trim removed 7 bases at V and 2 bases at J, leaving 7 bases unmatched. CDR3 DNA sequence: TGCAGCGCCGACAGGGCTCGACAAGAGACCCAGTACTTC. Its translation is CSADRARQETQYF.

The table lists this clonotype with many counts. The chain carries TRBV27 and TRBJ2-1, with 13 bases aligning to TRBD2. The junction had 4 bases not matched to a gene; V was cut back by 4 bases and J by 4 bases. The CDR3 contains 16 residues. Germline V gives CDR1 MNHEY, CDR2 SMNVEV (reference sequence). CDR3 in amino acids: CASSSGTSGNYNEQFF. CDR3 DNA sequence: TGTGCCAGCAGTTCCGGGACTAGCGGGAATTACAATGAGCAGTTCTTC.

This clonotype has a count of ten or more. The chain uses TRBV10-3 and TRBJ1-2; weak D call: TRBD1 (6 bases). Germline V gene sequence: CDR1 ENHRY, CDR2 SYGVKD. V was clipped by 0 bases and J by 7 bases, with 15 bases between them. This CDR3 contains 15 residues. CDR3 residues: CAISESGGQIGGYTF. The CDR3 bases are TGTGCCATCAGTGAGTCTGGAGGACAGATAGGTGGCTACACCTTC.

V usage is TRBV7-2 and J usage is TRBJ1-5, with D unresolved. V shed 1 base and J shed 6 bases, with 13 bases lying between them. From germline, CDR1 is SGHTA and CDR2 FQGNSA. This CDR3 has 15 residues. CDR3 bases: TGTGCCAGCAGCTTAGACACAGCGAACGGTCAGCCCCAGCATTTT. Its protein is CASSLDTANGQPQHF.

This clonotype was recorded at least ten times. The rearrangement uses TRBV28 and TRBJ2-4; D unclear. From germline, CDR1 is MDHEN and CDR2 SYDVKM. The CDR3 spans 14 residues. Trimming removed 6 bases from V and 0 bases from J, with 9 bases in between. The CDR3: CASSFTVAKNIQYF. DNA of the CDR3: TGTGCCAGCAGCTTTACAGTAGCCAAAAACATTCAGTACTTC. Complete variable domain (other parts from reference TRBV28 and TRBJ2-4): DVKVTQSSRYLVKRTGEKVFLECVQDMDHENMFWYRQDPGLGLRLIYFSYDVKMKEKGDIPEGYSVSREKKERFSLILESASTNQTSMYLCASSFTVAKNIQYFGAGTRLSVL.

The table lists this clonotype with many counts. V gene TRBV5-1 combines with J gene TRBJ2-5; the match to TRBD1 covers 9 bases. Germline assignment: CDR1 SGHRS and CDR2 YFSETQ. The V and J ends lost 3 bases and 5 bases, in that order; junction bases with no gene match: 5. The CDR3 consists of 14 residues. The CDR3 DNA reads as TGCGCCAGCAGCTCGGGACAGGGAGACGAGACCCAGTACTTC. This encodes CASSSGQGDETQYF.

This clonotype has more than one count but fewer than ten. The CDR3 DNA reads as TGTGCCAGCATCACTCTGACCTCCTACAATGAGCAGTTCTTC. Translated, it gives CASITLTSYNEQFF. This sequence joins TRBV6-5 and TRBJ2-1, with D unclear. Trimming took 7 bases from V and 0 from J, leaving 10 bases between them. The CDR3 spans 14 residues. Germline-derived CDR1 and CDR2 are MNHEY and SVGAGI.

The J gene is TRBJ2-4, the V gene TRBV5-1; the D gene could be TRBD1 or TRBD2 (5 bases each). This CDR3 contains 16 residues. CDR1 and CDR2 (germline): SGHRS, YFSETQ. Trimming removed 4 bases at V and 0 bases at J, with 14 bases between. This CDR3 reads CASSPTPGRAKNIQYF. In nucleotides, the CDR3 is TGCGCCAGCAGCCCGACCCCAGGGAGAGCCAAAAACATTCAGTACTTC.

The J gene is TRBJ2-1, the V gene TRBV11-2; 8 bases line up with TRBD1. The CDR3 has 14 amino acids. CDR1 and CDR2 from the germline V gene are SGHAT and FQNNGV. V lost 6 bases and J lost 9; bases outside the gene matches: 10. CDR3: CASSKGQGNSEQFF. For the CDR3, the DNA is TGTGCCAGCAGTAAAGGACAGGGTAATAGTGAGCAGTTCTTC.

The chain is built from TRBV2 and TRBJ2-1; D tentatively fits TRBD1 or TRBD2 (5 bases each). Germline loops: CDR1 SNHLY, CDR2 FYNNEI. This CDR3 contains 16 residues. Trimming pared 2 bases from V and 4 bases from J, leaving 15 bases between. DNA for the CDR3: TGTGCCAGCAGTGAATTTCGAGAGGGGCTGTACAATGAGCAGTTCTTC. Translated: CASSEFREGLYNEQFF.

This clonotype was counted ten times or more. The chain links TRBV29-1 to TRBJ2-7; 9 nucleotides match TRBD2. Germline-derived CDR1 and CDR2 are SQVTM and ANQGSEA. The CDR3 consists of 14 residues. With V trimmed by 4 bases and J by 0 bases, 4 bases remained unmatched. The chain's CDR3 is CSVGLADPSYEQYV. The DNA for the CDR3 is TGCAGCGTTGGACTAGCGGACCCCTCCTACGAGCAGTACGTC.